These T cell receptor beta chains were read from a single sample in a study of Ad26.COV2.S vaccination and SARS-CoV-2 variants. Sequenced by immunoSEQ multiplex PCR; TCRdb stores in-frame clones only, minus some. The data hold 350,000 to 450,000 clones, with approximately 81% observed a single time. Sequences were derived from peripheral blood, sampled in a trial of Ad26.COV2.S vaccine versus placebo. These receptors were obtained from a person between 18 and 60 years old who received the Ad26.COV2.S COVID-19 vaccine or a placebo. Both conserved end residues are part of each CDR3. The D gene is left open where the match is weak. The listing skips clone size in some rows; elsewhere it reads once, few, many or a size class.

>TRBJ1-4|NA|few|TRBV27
TGTGCCAGCAGGGGTTCAACTAATGAAAAACTGTTTTTT
CASRGSTNEKLFF
>TRBJ2-3|TRBD2|NA|TRBV6-5
TGTGCCAGCAGTTACTCAGTGACTAGCGGCTCAGATACGCAGTATTTT
CASSYSVTSGSDTQYF
>TRBJ1-5|NA|NA|TRBV10-3
TGTGCCATCAATATGGTGGTGGGCAATCAGCCCCAGCATTTT
CAINMVVGNQPQHF
>TRBJ2-7|TRBD1|NA|TRBV14
TGTGCCAGCAGCCCGTACGACAGGGACGAGCAGTACTTC
CASSPYDRDEQYF
>TRBJ2-5|NA|NA|TRBV21-1
TGTGCCAGCAGCAAACCGCCGGGAGCTAGCGGGAGGGCTGGGGAGACCCAGTACTTC
CASSKPPGASGRAGETQYF
>TRBJ1-5|NA|NA|TRBV3-1/TRBV3-2
TGTGCCAGCAGCCACGGAACAGGGTGGGTTCAGCCCCAGCATTTT
CASSHGTGWVQPQHF
>TRBJ2-1|NA|NA|TRBV15
TGTGCCACCAGCAGAGATCAAGGGAACCTCAACTACAATGAGCAGTTCTTC
CATSRDQGNLNYNEQFF
>TRBJ1-4|NA|NA|TRBV28
TGTGCCAGCAGTTTACGTGGGGGCATTGAAAAACTGTTTTTT
CASSLRGGIEKLFF
>TRBJ2-1|TRBD2|NA|TRBV5-4
TGTGCCAGCAGCTTGGAGCTAGCGGGAGGGTACAATGAGCAGTTCTTC
CASSLELAGGYNEQFF
>TRBJ2-3|NA|once|TRBV6-5
TGTGCCAGCAGGCAAAACAGGTTCACAGATACGCAGTATTTT
CASRQNRFTDTQYF
>TRBJ1-1|NA|NA|TRBV6-4
TGTGCCAGCAGTGAAGGAGCCGGGACTGAAGCTTTCTTT
CASSEGAGTEAFF
>TRBJ1-2|NA|once|TRBV7-2
TGTGCCAGCAGCGTACACAGGGTTGGCTATGGCTACACCTTC
CASSVHRVGYGYTF
>TRBJ2-7|NA|NA|TRBV2
TGTGCCAGCCGGGACCAATACTTC
CASRDQYF
>TRBJ2-1|TRBD2|NA|TRBV5-1
TGCGCCAGCAGCTTAGCGGGGGGAGGGGATGAGCAGTTCTTC
CASSLAGGGDEQFF
>TRBJ2-7|NA|NA|TRBV9
TGTGCCAGCAGCGTAGTAGCCCTAGCGAGCGAGCAGTACTTC
CASSVVALASEQYF
>TRBJ2-7|TRBD2|NA|TRBV7-6
TGTGCCAGCAGCCCCGGACTAGCGGCTAGCTCCTACGAGCAGTACTTC
CASSPGLAASSYEQYF
>TRBJ1-5|TRBD1|NA|TRBV28
TGTGCCAGCAGTCAACGGACAGGGAATCAGCCCCAGCATTTT
CASSQRTGNQPQHF
>TRBJ2-2|NA|NA|TRBV18
TGTGCCAGCTCACCACCGAGTGCCCGTGTGAACACCGGGGAGCTGTTTTTT
CASSPPSARVNTGELFF
>TRBJ2-5|TRBD2|NA|TRBV10-1
TGCGCCAGCAGTGAGTCGGTAGCGGGAGGGGTAGAGACCCAGTACTTC
CASSESVAGGVETQYF
>TRBJ2-7|NA|NA|TRBV6-2/TRBV6-3
TGTGCCAGCAGCCCTCAATCCCCGTGGGCAGGGTTAGACGAGCAGTACTTC
CASSPQSPWAGLDEQYF
>TRBJ1-2|TRBD1|few|TRBV13
TGTGCCAGCAGCTCGACAGGGAGCTATGGCTACACCTTC
CASSSTGSYGYTF
>TRBJ2-3|TRBD2|NA|TRBV7-2
TGTGCCAGCAGAAAAGGACTAGCGGGAGATACGCAGTATTTT
CASRKGLAGDTQYF
>TRBJ1-5|NA|NA|TRBV6-2/TRBV6-3
TGTGCCAGCAGTTACATGGACATTAATCAGCCCCAGCATTTT
CASSYMDINQPQHF
>TRBJ2-1|NA|NA|TRBV11-3
TGTGCCAGCAGCTTAGATAGGTCTAATAGCCTCAATGAGCAGTTCTTC
CASSLDRSNSLNEQFF
>TRBJ1-5|TRBD1|many|TRBV7-9
TGTGCCAGCAGCTTAACGGGACAGAATAATCAGCCCCAGCATTTT
CASSLTGQNNQPQHF
>TRBJ2-3|NA|NA|TRBV9
TGTGCCAGCAGCGTAGAATCTTTCACAGATACGCAGTATTTT
CASSVESFTDTQYF
>TRBJ2-2|TRBD1|NA|TRBV5-1
TGCGCCAGCAGCTTGGGGCAGGGGGACACCGGGGAGCTGTTTTTT
CASSLGQGDTGELFF
>TRBJ2-1|TRBD2|NA|TRBV19
TGTGCCAGTATGCGACTAGCGGGGGGTTCCTACAATGAGCAGTTCTTC
CASMRLAGGSYNEQFF
>TRBJ2-1|TRBD2|few|TRBV29-1
TGCAGTTTAGGCGGGAGATACAATGAGCAGTTCTTC
CSLGGRYNEQFF
>TRBJ2-7|NA|NA|TRBV28
TGTGCCAGCACCCAAGGACCGCGCATTTACGAGCAGTACTTC
CASTQGPRIYEQYF
>TRBJ1-2|NA|NA|TRBV19
TGTGCCAGTAGTAAAGCACAAGCGGGTCCGGGCGGCTACACCTTC
CASSKAQAGPGGYTF
>TRBJ1-1|NA|NA|TRBV3-1/TRBV3-2
TGTGCCAGCAGCCAATCAGGCCGGGGGACTGAAGCTTTCTTT
CASSQSGRGTEAFF
>TRBJ2-3|TRBD2|NA|TRBV27
TGTGCCAGCAGTTTTGGGGAGGGGAGGGCGAGTGGGGTAGATACGCAGTATTTT
CASSFGEGRASGVDTQYF
>TRBJ1-5|NA|NA|TRBV5-5
TGTGCCAGCAGCATGGACAGTTACAATCAGCCCCAGCATTTT
CASSMDSYNQPQHF
>TRBJ1-4|NA|NA|TRBV30
TGTGCCTGGAGTGTATTAGGGGCCCGAAATGATAATGAAAAACTGTTTTTT
CAWSVLGARNDNEKLFF
>TRBJ1-1|NA|NA|TRBV9
TGTGCCAGCACCCCCCCGGGCAACACTGAAGCTTTCTTT
CASTPPGNTEAFF
>TRBJ2-2|NA|NA|TRBV10-3
TGTGCCATCAGCCACCCAGGCGGACACGCGAACACCGGGGAGCTGTTTTTT
CAISHPGGHANTGELFF
>TRBJ1-2|NA|NA|TRBV11-2
TGTGCCAGCAGCCAAAACAACTATGGCTACACCTTC
CASSQNNYGYTF
>TRBJ2-1|NA|NA|TRBV4-1
TGCGCCAGCAGCCAAACGACAGGGAGGAATGAGCAGTTCTTC
CASSQTTGRNEQFF
>TRBJ2-3|TRBD2|once|TRBV20-1
TGCAGTGCTAGTGCACTAGCGGGGGGCCCAGATACGCAGTATTTT
CSASALAGGPDTQYF